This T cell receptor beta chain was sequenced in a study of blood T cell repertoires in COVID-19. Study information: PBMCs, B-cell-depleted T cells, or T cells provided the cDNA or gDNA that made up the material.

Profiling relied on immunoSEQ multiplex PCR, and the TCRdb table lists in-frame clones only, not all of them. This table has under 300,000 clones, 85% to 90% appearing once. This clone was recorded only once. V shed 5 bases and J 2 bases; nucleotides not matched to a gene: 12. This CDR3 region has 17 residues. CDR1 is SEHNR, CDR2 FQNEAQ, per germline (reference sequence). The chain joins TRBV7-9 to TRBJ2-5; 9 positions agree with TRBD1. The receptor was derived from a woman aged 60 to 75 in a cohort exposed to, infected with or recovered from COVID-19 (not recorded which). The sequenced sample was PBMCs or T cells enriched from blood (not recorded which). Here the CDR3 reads CASSPPGRDREQETQYF. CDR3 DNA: TGTGCCAGCAGCCCCCCGGGCAGGGACAGGGAACAAGAGACCCAGTACTTC.